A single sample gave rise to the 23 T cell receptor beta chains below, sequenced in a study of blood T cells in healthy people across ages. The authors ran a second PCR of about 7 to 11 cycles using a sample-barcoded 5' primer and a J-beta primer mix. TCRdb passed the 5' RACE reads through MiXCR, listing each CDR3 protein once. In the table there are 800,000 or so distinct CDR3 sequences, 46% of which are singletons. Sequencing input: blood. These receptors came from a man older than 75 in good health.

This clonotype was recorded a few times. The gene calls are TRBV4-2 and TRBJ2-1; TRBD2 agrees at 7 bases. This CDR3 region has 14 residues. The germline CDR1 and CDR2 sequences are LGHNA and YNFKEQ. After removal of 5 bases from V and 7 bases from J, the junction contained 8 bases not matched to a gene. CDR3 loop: CASSGWEGSNEQFF. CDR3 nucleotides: TGTGCCAGCAGCGGGTGGGAGGGGTCTAATGAGCAGTTCTTC.

CDR3 residues: CASSAAGGRDEAFF. The CDR3 bases are TGTGCCAGCAGCGCAGCCGGGGGAAGGGATGAAGCTTTCTTT. This rearrangement joins TRBV7-3 to TRBJ1-1, with a tentative D call TRBD1 (5 bases). Germline V gives CDR1 SGHTA, CDR2 FQGTGA. Trimming took 5 bases from V and 7 from J, leaving 17 bases between them. The CDR3 sequence is 14 residues long.

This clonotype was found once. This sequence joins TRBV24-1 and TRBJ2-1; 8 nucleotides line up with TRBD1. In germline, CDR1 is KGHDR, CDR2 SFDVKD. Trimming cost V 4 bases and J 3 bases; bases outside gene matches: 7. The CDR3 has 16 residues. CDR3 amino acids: CATSEAGQGRYNEQFF. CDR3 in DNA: TGTGCCACCAGTGAGGCCGGACAGGGACGCTACAATGAGCAGTTCTTC.

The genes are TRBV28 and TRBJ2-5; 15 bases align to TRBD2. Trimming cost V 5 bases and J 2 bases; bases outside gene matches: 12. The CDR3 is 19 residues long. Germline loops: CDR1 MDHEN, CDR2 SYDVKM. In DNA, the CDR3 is TGTGCCAGCAGTACCCTTACGGGACTAGCGGGGGGAAGACAAGAGACCCAGTACTTC. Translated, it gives CASSTLTGLAGGRQETQYF.

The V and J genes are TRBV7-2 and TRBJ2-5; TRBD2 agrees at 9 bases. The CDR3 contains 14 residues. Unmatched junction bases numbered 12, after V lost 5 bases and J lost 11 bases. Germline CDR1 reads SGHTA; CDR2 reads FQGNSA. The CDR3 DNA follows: TGTGCCAGCAGCCCCAGAGGGGCGGGAGGGGAGCAGTACTTC. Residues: CASSPRGAGGEQYF.

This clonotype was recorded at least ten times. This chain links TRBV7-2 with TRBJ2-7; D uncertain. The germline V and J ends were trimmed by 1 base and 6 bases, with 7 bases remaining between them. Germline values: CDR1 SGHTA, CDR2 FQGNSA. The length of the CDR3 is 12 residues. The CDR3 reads CASSLVGTEQYF. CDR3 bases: TGTGCCAGCAGCTTAGTAGGTACCGAGCAGTACTTC.

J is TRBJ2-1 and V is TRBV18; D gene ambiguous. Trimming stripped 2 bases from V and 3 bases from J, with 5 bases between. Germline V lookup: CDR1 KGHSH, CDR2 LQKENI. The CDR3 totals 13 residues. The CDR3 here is CASSPGYYNEQFF. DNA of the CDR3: TGTGCCAGCTCACCAGGGTACTACAATGAGCAGTTCTTC.

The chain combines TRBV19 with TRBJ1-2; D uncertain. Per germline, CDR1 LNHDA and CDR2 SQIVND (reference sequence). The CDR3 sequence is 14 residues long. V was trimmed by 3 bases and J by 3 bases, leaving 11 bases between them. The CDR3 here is CASSILGTYYGYTF. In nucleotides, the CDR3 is TGTGCCAGTAGTATTTTGGGAACTTACTATGGCTACACCTTC.

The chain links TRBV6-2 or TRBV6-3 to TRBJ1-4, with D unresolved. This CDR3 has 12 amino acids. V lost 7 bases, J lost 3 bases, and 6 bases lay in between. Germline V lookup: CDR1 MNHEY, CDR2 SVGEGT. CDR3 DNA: TGTGCCAGCAATTCAGCTAATGAAAAACTGTTTTTT. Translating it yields CASNSANEKLFF.

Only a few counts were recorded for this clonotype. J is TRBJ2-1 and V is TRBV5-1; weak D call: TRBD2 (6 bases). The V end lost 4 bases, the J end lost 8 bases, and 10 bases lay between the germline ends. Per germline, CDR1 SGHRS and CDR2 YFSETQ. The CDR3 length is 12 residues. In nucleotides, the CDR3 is TGCGCCAGCAGCCAACCGGGGGATGAGCAGTTCTTC. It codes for CASSQPGDEQFF.

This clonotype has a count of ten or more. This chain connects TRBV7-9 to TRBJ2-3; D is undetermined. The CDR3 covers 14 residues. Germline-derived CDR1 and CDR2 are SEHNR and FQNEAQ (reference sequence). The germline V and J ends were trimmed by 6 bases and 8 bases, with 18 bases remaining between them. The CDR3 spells CASSPHSVVFTQYF. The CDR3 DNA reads TGTGCCAGCAGTCCACATTCGGTGGTTTTTACGCAGTATTTT.

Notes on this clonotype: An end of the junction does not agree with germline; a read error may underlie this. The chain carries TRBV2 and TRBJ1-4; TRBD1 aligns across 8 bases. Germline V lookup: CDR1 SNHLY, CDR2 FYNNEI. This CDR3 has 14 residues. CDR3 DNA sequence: TGTGCCGGCAGGGGCGGGACAGGAAATGAAAAACTGTTTTTT. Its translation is CAGRGGTGNEKLFF.

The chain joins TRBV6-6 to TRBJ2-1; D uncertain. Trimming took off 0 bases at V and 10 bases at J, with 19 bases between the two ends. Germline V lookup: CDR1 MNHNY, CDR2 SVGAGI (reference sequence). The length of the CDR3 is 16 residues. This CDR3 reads CASSYSFSQPGDEQFF. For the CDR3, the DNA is TGTGCCAGCAGTTACTCATTCAGTCAGCCCGGTGACGAGCAGTTCTTC.

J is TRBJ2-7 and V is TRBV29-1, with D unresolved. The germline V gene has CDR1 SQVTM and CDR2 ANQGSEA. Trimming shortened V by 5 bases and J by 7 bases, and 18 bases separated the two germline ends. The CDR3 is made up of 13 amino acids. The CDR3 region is CSVTTAFVHEQYF. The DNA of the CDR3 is TGCAGCGTTACAACGGCCTTTGTTCATGAGCAGTACTTC.

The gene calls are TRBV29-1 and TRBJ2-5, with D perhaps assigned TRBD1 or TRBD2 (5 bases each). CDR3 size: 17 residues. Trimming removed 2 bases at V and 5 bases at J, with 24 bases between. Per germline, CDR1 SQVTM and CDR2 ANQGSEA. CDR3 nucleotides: TGCAGCGTTGAATTCGATCTGGGACCCCAGTTCCCGGAGACCCAGTACTTC. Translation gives CSVEFDLGPQFPETQYF.

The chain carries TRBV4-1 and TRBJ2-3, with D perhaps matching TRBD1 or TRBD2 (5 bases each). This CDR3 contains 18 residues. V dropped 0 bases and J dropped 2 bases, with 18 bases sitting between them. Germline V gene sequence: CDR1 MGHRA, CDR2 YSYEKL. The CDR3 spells CASSQDRGGQIHTDTQYF. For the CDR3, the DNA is TGCGCCAGCAGCCAAGATAGGGGCGGGCAAATCCACACAGATACGCAGTATTTT.

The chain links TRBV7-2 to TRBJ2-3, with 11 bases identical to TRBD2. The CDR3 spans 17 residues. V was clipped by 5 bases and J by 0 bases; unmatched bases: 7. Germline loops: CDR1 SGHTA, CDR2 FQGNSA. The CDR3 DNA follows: TGTGCCAGCAGCAAAAGGGGACTAGCGGTTAGCACAGATACGCAGTATTTT. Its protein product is CASSKRGLAVSTDTQYF.

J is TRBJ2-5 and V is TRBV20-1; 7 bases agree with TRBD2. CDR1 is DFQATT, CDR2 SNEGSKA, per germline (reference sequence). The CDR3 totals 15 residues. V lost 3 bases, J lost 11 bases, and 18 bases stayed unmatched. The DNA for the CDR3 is TGCAGTGCTAGTCCAGGGCTAGCGGAGTACAATGAGCAGTACTTC. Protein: CSASPGLAEYNEQYF.

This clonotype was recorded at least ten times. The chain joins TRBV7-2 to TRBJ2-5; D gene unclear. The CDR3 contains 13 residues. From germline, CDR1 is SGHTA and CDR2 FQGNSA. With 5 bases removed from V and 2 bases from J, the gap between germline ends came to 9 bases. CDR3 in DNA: TGTGCCAGCAGCCTGAACGAACAAGAGACCCAGTACTTC. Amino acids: CASSLNEQETQYF.

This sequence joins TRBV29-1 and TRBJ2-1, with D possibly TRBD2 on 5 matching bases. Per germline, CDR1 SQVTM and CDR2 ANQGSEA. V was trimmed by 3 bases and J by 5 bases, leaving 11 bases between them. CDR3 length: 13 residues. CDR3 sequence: CSVEDSVHNEQFF. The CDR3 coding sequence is TGCAGCGTTGAGGACTCGGTCCACAATGAGCAGTTCTTC.

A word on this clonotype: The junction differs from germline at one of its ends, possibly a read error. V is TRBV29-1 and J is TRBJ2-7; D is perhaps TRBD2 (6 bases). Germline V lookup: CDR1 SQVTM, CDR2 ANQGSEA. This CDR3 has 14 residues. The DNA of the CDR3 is TGCAGCGTTCCCGGGACTTATCCTTCCTACGGGCAGTACTTC. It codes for CSVPGTYPSYGQYF.

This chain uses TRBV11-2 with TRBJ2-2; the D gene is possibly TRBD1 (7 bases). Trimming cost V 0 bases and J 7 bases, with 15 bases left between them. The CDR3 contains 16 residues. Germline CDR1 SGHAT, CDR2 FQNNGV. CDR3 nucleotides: TGTGCCAGCAGCTTAGATCAGGGGGGTACCGTCGGGGAGCTGTTTTTT. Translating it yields CASSLDQGGTVGELFF. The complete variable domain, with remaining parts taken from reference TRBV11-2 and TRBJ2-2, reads EAGVAQSPRYKIIEKRQSVAFWCNPISGHATLYWYQQILGQGPKLLIQFQNNGVVDDSQLPKDRFSAERLKGVDSTLKIQPAKLEDSAVYLCASSLDQGGTVGELFFGEGSRLTVL.

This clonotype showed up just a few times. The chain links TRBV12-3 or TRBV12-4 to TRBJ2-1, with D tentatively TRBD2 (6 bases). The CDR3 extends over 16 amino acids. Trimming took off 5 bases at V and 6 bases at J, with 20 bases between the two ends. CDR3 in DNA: TGTGCCAGCAGTCCCCCTTCGGGGTGGGAGGTCAATGAGCAGTTCTTC. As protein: CASSPPSGWEVNEQFF.